The 22 T cell receptor beta chains in this list originate from one sample, sequenced in a study of T cells in Graves' hyperthyroidism and ophthalmopathy. The CDR3 regions of TCR beta were amplified from RNA transcripts. When the TCR CDR3 underwent first-round RT-PCR, the HTBI primer set was used. Using its own MiXCR run on the multiplex PCR reads, TCRdb lists one record per CDR3 protein. Seen here are 380,000 or so distinct CDR3 sequences, approximately 13% observed once, and the top ten hold around 25%. Sequencing was carried out using blood. The receptors come from a woman aged 30 to 39 with Graves' hyperthyroidism.

This clonotype appeared a few times. The chain joins TRBV28 to TRBJ2-3; 13 nucleotides line up with TRBD2. The CDR3 runs to 17 residues. Unmatched junction bases numbered 9, after V lost 4 bases and J lost 5 bases. Germline V gene data show CDR1 as MDHEN and CDR2 as SYDVKM. The CDR3 loop is CASSSLELAGGLDTQYF. For the CDR3, the DNA is TGTGCCAGCAGTTCCCTAGAACTAGCGGGAGGGTTAGATACGCAGTATTTT.

J is TRBJ2-5 and V is TRBV5-6, with 8 nucleotides matching TRBD2. Per germline, CDR1 SGHDT and CDR2 YYEEEE. The ends lost 4 bases at V and 1 base at J; junction bases unmatched: 9. This CDR3 has 16 residues. The CDR3 reads CASSPGGAGPQETQYF. CDR3 DNA sequence: TGTGCCAGCAGCCCGGGGGGGGCAGGACCCCAAGAGACCCAGTACTTC.

The rearrangement joins TRBV19 to TRBJ1-2; TRBD1 might be the D (5 bases). Trimming took 11 bases from V and 1 from J, leaving 14 bases between them. Germline V gene lookup returns CDR1 LNHDA and CDR2 SQIVND (reference sequence). The CDR3 extends over 13 amino acids. The CDR3 spells CACRDRYNYGYTF. CDR3 bases: TGTGCCTGCAGAGACAGATATAACTATGGCTACACCTTC.

The DNA for the CDR3 is TGTGCCAGCACCGGGAGAGGGAACGAGCAGTACTTC. Amino acids: CASTGRGNEQYF. The rearrangement uses TRBV6-1 and TRBJ2-7; weak D call: TRBD2 (6 bases). CDR1 and CDR2 (germline): MNHNS, SASEGT. This CDR3 region has 12 residues. V was pared by 7 bases and J by 5 bases, with 12 bases between.

This clonotype was found a few times. This rearrangement joins TRBV14 to TRBJ2-1; perhaps TRBD2 as D (6 bases). The CDR3 spans 20 residues. Germline V gene data show CDR1 as SGHDN and CDR2 as FVKESK. V lost 3 bases, J lost 5 bases, and 29 bases lay in between. The CDR3 loop is CASSHPPGSPLDKRHNEQFF. The CDR3 DNA is TGTGCCAGCAGCCATCCGCCCGGGAGTCCCCTGGACAAGAGGCACAATGAGCAGTTCTTC.

This clonotype was counted ten times or more. The chain carries TRBV30 and TRBJ1-1, with D maybe TRBD1 (6 bases). The V end was cut by 4 bases, the J end by 4 bases, with 13 bases between. The CDR3 extends over 13 amino acids. Germline CDR1 reads GTSNPN; CDR2 reads SVGIG (reference sequence). For the CDR3, the DNA is TGTGCCTGGAAGCCGGGACAACCCACTGAAGCTTTCTTT. Translation gives CAWKPGQPTEAFF.

The chain employs TRBV20-1 and TRBJ2-5, with TRBD1 matching over 9 bases. J lost 5 bases, V lost 5 bases, and 6 bases had no gene match. CDR1 and CDR2 from the germline V gene are DFQATT and SNEGSKA (reference sequence). The CDR3 has 13 residues. CDR3 sequence reads: CSAGGQGTETQYF. CDR3 DNA sequence: TGCAGTGCTGGAGGACAGGGGACGGAGACCCAGTACTTC.

There are many counts of this clonotype. The chain uses TRBV7-9 and TRBJ1-1, with D possibly TRBD1 on 5 matching bases. The CDR3 runs to 16 residues. V dropped 4 bases and J dropped 1 base, with 16 bases sitting between them. CDR1 is SEHNR, CDR2 FQNEAQ, per germline (reference sequence). CDR3 region: CASSSPQGFANTEAFF. CDR3 DNA sequence: TGTGCCAGCAGCTCCCCCCAGGGATTCGCGAACACTGAAGCTTTCTTT.

This clonotype was observed a handful of times. The CDR3 DNA is TGTGCCAGCAGCCACAGTGGGGCCACAGCAAGCTCCTACAATGAGCAGTTCTTC. Its protein product is CASSHSGATASSYNEQFF. V gene TRBV12-3 or TRBV12-4 combines with J gene TRBJ2-1; a possible D gene is TRBD1 (5 bases). There are 18 residues in the CDR3. Between the trimmed V and J ends, which lost 6 bases and 0 bases, there was a span of 21 bases.

This clonotype was found many times. The chain has TRBV24-1 and TRBJ1-5, with D unresolved. CDR3 size: 12 residues. CDR1 KGHDR and CDR2 SFDVKD come from the germline V gene. V was clipped by 1 base and J by 6 bases, with 3 bases between them. The CDR3 region is CATSDFGQPQHF. The CDR3 DNA reads as TGTGCCACCAGTGATTTCGGTCAGCCCCAGCATTTT.

Concerning this clonotype: A read error is likely, as this CDR3 ends without the conserved phenylalanine or tryptophan. The chain combines TRBV7-2 with TRBJ2-1, with 8 bases identical to TRBD2. In germline, CDR1 is SGHTA, CDR2 FQGNSA. This CDR3 is 16 amino acids long. V shed 1 base and J 1 base; nucleotides not matched to a gene: 3. The CDR3 here is CASSLDGGRSYNEQFC. The CDR3 DNA follows: TGTGCCAGCAGCTTAGATGGCGGGAGGTCCTACAATGAGCAGTTCTGC.

This clonotype was detected many times. V and J are TRBV30 and TRBJ2-1; D ambiguous. The CDR3 has 12 residues. The ends were cut back, 4 bases at V and 7 bases at J, with 11 bases in the middle. Germline V gene sequence: CDR1 GTSNPN, CDR2 SVGIG (reference sequence). CDR3 nucleotides: TGTGCCTGGAATGCTAACGGGAATGAGCAGTTCTTC. This sequence encodes CAWNANGNEQFF.

This clonotype has a count of ten or more. The CDR3 region has the DNA TGTGCCATCAGCCCGGGGGAGACTTCCTACAATGAGCAGTTCTTC. Translation gives CAISPGETSYNEQFF. The chain has TRBV10-3 and TRBJ2-1; D is possibly TRBD2 (6 bases). The germline gives CDR1 ENHRY, CDR2 SYGVKD. This CDR3 region has 15 residues. Trimming shortened V by 6 bases and J by 1 base, and 13 bases separated the two germline ends.

The V gene is TRBV4-3, the J gene TRBJ2-4; D not resolved. The germline V gene encodes CDR1 LGHNA and CDR2 YSLEER. The CDR3 spans 13 residues. The V and J ends lost 0 bases and 8 bases respectively, with 8 bases between them. CDR3 sequence (DNA): TGCGCCAGCAGCCAAGAAGGCGTGGACATTCAGTACTTC. Amino acid sequence: CASSQEGVDIQYF.

A few counts support this clonotype. This chain uses TRBV6-2 or TRBV6-3 with TRBJ2-1, with TRBD2 matching 9 bases. Germline assignment: CDR1 MNHEY and CDR2 SVGEGT. Losses at the gene ends were 6 bases for V and 8 bases for J; bases not matched to a gene: 5. The CDR3 loop spans 13 amino acids. The CDR3 is CASRFAGGDEQFF. CDR3 coding DNA: TGTGCCAGCAGATTTGCGGGAGGGGATGAGCAGTTCTTC.

This clonotype was counted ten times or more. The rearrangement joins TRBV24-1 to TRBJ2-3; TRBD1 or TRBD2 may be the D gene (6 bases each). Trimming stripped 2 bases from V and 4 bases from J, with 12 bases between. Germline V CDR1 and CDR2: KGHDR, SFDVKD. There are 15 residues in the CDR3. The DNA of the CDR3 is TGTGCCACCAGTGATTCGGGGGCTTTGGCAGATACGCAGTATTTT. Its protein product is CATSDSGALADTQYF.

This clonotype was seen ten or more times. The J gene is TRBJ2-1, the V gene TRBV5-8, with TRBD2 identical over 10 bases. Trimming took 4 bases from V and 0 from J; bases not matched to a gene: 4. This CDR3 contains 16 residues. CDR1 is SGHTS and CDR2 is YDEGEE in the germline V gene. CDR3 loop: CASSPLAGGSYNEQFF. The CDR3 region has the DNA TGTGCCAGCAGCCCTTTAGCGGGGGGCTCCTACAATGAGCAGTTCTTC.

The genes are TRBV3-1 and TRBJ2-6; no clear D gene. V lost 0 bases, J lost 5 bases, and 5 bases lay in between. The germline V gene has CDR1 LGHDT and CDR2 YNNKEL (reference sequence). This CDR3 contains 14 residues. CDR3 sequence (DNA): TGTGCCAGCAGCCAAGATACCAGGGCCAACGTCCTGACTTTC. It translates to CASSQDTRANVLTF.

There are a few counts of this clonotype. This may come from a read error, since a much larger clone is one base off. The chain links TRBV13 to TRBJ2-7; D perhaps matches TRBD2 (6 bases). V lost 4 bases to trimming and J lost 0 bases, with 13 bases between them. The germline gives CDR1 PRHDT, CDR2 FYEKMQ (reference sequence). This CDR3 spans 15 amino acids. As DNA, the CDR3 is TGTGCCAGCAGCTCGGGAGCGGAGAACTCCTACGAGCAGTACTTC. It encodes CASSSGAENSYEQYF.

The sample holds many counts of this clonotype. This chain connects TRBV12-3 or TRBV12-4 to TRBJ2-2, with D maybe TRBD1 (6 bases). V was clipped by 7 bases and J by 0 bases, with 18 bases between them. CDR3 length: 17 amino acids. The CDR3 sequence: CASKTGTPGSNTGELFF. The CDR3 DNA follows: TGTGCCAGCAAAACCGGGACACCAGGATCGAACACCGGGGAGCTGTTTTTT.

This clonotype was seen many times. The chain has TRBV7-2 and TRBJ2-5; TRBD2 agrees at 9 bases. CDR1 is SGHTA, CDR2 FQGNSA, per germline. The CDR3 extends over 18 amino acids. V shed 1 base and J 4 bases; nucleotides not matched to a gene: 13. CDR3 residues: CASSLEGPREGLGETQYF. In nucleotides, the CDR3 is TGTGCCAGCAGCTTAGAGGGGCCGCGGGAGGGCCTCGGAGAGACCCAGTACTTC.

This clonotype came up many times. The chain carries TRBV12-3 or TRBV12-4 and TRBJ2-3; D possibly corresponds to TRBD2 (6 bases). The V end lost 7 bases, the J end lost 1 base, and 18 bases lay between the germline ends. This CDR3 region has 16 residues. DNA of the CDR3: TGTGCCAGCACACCCGCCCGGGAGATTGGCACAGATACGCAGTATTTT. Translation gives CASTPAREIGTDTQYF.